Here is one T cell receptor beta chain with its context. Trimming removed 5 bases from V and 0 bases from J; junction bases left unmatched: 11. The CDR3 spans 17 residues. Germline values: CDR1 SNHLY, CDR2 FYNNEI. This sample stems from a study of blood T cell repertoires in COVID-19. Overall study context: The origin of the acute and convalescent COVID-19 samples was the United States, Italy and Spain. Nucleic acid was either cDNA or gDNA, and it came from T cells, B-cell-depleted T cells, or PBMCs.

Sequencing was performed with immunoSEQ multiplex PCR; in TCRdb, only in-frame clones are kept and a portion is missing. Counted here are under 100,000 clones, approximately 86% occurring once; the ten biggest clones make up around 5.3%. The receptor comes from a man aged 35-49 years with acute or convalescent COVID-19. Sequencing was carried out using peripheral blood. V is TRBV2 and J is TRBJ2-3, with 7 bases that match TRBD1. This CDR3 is CASSRIGTASSTDTQYF. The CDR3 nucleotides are TGTGCCAGCAGTCGAATCGGGACAGCTTCTAGCACAGATACGCAGTATTTT.